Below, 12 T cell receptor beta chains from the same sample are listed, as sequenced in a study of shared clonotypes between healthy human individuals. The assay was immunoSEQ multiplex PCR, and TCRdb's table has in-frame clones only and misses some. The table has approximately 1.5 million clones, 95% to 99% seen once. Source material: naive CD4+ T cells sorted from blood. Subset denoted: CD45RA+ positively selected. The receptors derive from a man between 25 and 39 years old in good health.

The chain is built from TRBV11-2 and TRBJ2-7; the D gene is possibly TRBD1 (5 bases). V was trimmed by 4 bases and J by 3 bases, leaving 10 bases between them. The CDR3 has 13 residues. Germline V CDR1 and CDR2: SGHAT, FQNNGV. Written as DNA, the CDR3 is TGTGCCAGCAGCTATGTTCAGGGCTACGAGCAGTACTTC. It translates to CASSYVQGYEQYF.

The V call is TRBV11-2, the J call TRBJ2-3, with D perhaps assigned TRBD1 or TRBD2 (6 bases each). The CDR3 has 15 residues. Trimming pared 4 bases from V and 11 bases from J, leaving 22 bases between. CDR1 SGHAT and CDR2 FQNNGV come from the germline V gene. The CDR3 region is CASSSISGAQGKQYF. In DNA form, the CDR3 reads TGTGCCAGCAGCTCAATCTCGGGGGCTCAGGGTAAGCAGTATTTT. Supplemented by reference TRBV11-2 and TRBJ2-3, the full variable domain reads EAGVAQSPRYKIIEKRQSVAFWCNPISGHATLYWYQQILGQGPKLLIQFQNNGVVDDSQLPKDRFSAERLKGVDSTLKIQPAKLEDSAVYLCASSSISGAQGKQYFGPGTRLTVL.

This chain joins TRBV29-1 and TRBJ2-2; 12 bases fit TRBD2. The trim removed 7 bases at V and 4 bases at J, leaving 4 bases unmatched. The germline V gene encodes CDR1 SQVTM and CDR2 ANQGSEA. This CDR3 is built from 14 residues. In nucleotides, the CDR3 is TGCAGCGCTTCGGGACTAGCGGGCACCGGGGAGCTGTTTTTT. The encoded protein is CSASGLAGTGELFF.

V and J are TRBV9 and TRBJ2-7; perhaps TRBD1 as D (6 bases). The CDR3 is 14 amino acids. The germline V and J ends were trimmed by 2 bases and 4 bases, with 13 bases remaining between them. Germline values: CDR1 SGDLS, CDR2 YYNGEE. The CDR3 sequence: CASSVEQGEYEQYF. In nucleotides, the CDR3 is TGTGCCAGCAGCGTCGAACAGGGCGAGTACGAGCAGTACTTC.

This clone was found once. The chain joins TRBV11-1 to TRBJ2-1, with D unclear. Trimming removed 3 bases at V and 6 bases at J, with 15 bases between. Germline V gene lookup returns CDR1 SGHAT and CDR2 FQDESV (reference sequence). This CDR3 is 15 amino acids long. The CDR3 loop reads CASSLSNGGLNEQFF. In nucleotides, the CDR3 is TGTGCCAGCAGCTTGAGCAACGGCGGCCTCAATGAGCAGTTCTTC.

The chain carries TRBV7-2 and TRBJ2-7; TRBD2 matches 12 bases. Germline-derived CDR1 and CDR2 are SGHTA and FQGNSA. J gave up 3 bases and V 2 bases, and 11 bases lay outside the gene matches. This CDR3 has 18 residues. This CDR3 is CASSLRSSGRELFYEQYF. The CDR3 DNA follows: TGTGCCAGCAGCTTAAGGTCTAGCGGGAGGGAACTTTTCTACGAGCAGTACTTC.

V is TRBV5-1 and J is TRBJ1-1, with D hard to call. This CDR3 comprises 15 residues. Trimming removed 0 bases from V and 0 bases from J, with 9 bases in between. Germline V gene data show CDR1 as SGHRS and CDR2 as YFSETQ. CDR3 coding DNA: TGCGCCAGCAGCTTGGATCCGGCCATGAACACTGAAGCTTTCTTT. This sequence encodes CASSLDPAMNTEAFF. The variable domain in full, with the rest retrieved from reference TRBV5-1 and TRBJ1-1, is KAGVTQTPRYLIKTRGQQVTLSCSPISGHRSVSWYQQTPGQGLQFLFEYFSETQRNKGNFPGRFSGRQFSNSRSEMNVSTLELGDSALYLCASSLDPAMNTEAFFGQGTRLTVV.

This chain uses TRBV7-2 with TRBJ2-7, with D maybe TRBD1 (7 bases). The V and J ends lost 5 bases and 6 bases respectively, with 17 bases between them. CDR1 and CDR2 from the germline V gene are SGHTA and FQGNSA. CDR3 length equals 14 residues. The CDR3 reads CASSRPGQGGEQYF. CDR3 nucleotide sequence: TGTGCCAGCAGCCGCCCTGGGCAGGGGGGCGAGCAGTACTTC.

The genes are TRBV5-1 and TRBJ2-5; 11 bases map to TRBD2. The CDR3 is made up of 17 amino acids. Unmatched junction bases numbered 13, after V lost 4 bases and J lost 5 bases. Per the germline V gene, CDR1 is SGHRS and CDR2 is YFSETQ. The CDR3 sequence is CASSPATSGTGRETQYF. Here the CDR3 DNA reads TGCGCCAGCAGCCCGGCGACTAGCGGGACTGGGCGGGAGACCCAGTACTTC.

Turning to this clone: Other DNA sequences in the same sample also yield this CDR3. The CDR3 sequence: CASSPQGSGANVLTF. The DNA for the CDR3 is TGTGCCAGCTCACCGCAGGGGTCCGGGGCCAACGTCCTGACTTTC. J is TRBJ2-6 and V is TRBV18; possible D gene TRBD1, 6 bases. The V end lost 3 bases, the J end lost 4 bases, and 10 bases lay between the germline ends. Per germline, CDR1 KGHSH and CDR2 LQKENI. This CDR3 has 15 amino acids.

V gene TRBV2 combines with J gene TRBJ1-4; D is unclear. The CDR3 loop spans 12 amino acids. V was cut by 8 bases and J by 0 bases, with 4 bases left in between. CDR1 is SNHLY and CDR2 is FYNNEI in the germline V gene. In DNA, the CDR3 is TGTGCCAGCGGTGCAACTAATGAAAAACTGTTTTTT. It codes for CASGATNEKLFF.

The CDR3 coding sequence is TGTGCCAGCAGCTTAGAGGGAGTACCTTGGGCCAAAAACATTCAGTACTTC. It encodes CASSLEGVPWAKNIQYF. The gene calls are TRBV7-3 and TRBJ2-4, with TRBD2 as a possible D gene (5 bases). The germline gives CDR1 SGHTA, CDR2 FQGTGA. This CDR3 spans 17 amino acids. V lost 2 bases to trimming and J lost 1 base, with 15 bases between them.